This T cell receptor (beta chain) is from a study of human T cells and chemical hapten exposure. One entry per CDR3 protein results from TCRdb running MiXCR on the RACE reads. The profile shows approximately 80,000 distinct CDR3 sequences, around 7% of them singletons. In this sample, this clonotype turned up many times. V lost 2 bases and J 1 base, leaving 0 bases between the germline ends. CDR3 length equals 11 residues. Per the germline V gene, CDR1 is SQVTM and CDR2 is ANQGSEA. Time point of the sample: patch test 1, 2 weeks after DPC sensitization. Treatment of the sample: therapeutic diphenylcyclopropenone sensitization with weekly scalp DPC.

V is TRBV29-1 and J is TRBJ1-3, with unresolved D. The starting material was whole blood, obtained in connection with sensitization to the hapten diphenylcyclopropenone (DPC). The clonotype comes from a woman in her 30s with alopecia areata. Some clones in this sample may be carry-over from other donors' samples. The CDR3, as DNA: TGCAGCGTTGAATCTGGAAACACCATATATTTT. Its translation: CSVESGNTIYF.